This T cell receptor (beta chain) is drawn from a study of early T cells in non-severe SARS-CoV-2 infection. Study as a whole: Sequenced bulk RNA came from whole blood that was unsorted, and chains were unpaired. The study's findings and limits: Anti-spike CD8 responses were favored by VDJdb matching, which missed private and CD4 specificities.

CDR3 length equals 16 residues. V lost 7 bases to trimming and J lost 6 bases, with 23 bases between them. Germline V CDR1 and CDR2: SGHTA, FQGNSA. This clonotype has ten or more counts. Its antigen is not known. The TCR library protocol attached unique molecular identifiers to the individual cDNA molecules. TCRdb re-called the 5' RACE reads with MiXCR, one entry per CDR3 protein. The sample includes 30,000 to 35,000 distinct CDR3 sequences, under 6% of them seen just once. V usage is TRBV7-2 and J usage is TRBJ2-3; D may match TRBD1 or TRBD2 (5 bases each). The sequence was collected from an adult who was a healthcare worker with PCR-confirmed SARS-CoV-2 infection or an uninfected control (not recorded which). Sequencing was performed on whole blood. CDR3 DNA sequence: TGTGCCAGCACCGACCCCGGCGACTACCCAGGGGATACGCAGTATTTT. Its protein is CASTDPGDYPGDTQYF.